This T cell receptor (beta chain) was recorded in a study of CD8 T cells in ankylosing spondylitis. Broader study findings: Made up of eight highly homologous variants, a TCR beta motif appeared characteristic of ankylosing spondylitis blood.

About this clonotype: Antigen unknown.

TCRdb reprocessed the 5' RACE reads with MiXCR, giving one entry per CDR3 protein. The sample records 750,000 to 850,000 distinct CDR3 sequences, 12% being singletons. Germline V gene data show CDR1 as KGHSH and CDR2 as LQKENI. J gave up 7 bases and V 3 bases, and 5 bases lay outside the gene matches. CDR3 length: 15 residues. Sequenced sample: blood, either unsorted or a sorted T cell fraction (not recorded which). This receptor was identified in a male donor with ankylosing spondylitis. The V call is TRBV18, the J call TRBJ1-6; 8 bases align to TRBD1. The CDR3, as DNA: TGTGCCAGCTCACCGAGACAGGGGATGAATTCACCCCTCCACTTT. Translated, it gives CASSPRQGMNSPLHF.